Reported below is one TCR beta chain. The data originate from a study of blood T cell repertoires in COVID-19. Study background: Acute and convalescent COVID-19 samples came from the United States, Italy and Spain. PBMCs, B-cell-depleted T cells, or T cells provided the cDNA or gDNA that made up the material.

Germline CDR1 is MNHEY and CDR2 is SVGAGI. V lost 6 bases and J 0 bases, leaving 9 bases between the germline ends. CDR3 length equals 13 residues. In the original workflow: Reference gene primer amplification gave nucleated cell count estimates. Assay used: immunoSEQ multiplex PCR; TCRdb lists only in-frame clones, some missing. The V and J calls and clone size were taken over from that table, and D and trimming were inferred from the DNA. The table lists 55,000 to 70,000 clones, 78% of them singletons. This TCR derives from a human donor in a cohort sampled during active COVID-19. This chain joins TRBV6-5 and TRBJ2-7, with D hard to call. Sequenced sample: peripheral blood. The CDR3 DNA reads TGTGCCAGCAGCCAGGCCGGCTCCTACGAGCAGTACTTC. Amino acids: CASSQAGSYEQYF.